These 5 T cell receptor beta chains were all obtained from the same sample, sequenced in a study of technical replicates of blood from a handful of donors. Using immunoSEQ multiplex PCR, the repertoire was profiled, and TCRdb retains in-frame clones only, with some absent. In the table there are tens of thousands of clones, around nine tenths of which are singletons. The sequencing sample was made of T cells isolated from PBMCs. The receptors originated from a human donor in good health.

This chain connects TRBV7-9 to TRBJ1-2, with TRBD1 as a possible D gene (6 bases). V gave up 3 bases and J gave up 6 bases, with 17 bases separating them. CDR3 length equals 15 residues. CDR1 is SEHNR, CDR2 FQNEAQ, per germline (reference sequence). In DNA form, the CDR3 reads TGTGCCAGCAGCTTTGTTAACAGGGTGGGGGATGGCTACACCTTC. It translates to CASSFVNRVGDGYTF.

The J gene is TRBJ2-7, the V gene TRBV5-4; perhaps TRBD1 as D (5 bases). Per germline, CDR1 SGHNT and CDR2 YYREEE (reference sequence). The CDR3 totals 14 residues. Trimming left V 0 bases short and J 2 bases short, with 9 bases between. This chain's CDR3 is CASSLGQPPYEQYF. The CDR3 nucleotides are TGTGCCAGCAGCTTGGGACAGCCCCCCTACGAGCAGTACTTC.

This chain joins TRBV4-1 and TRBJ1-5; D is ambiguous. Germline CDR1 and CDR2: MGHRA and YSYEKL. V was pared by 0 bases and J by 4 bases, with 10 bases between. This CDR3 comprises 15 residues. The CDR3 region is CASSQDLFGNQPQHF. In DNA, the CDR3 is TGCGCCAGCAGCCAAGATTTATTCGGGAATCAGCCCCAGCATTTT.

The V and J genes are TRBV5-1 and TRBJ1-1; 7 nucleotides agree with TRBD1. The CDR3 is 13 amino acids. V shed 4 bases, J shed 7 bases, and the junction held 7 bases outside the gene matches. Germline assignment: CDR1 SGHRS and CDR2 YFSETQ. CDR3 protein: CASSVDRSNEAFF. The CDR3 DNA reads TGCGCCAGCAGCGTGGACAGGTCAAATGAAGCTTTCTTT.

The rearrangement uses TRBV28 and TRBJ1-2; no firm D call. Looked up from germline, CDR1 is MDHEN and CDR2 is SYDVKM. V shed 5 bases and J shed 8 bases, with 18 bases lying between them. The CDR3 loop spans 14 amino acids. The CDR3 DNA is TGTGCCAGCAGTCCGACCGGGAGGGTAGAGGGCTACACCTTC. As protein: CASSPTGRVEGYTF.